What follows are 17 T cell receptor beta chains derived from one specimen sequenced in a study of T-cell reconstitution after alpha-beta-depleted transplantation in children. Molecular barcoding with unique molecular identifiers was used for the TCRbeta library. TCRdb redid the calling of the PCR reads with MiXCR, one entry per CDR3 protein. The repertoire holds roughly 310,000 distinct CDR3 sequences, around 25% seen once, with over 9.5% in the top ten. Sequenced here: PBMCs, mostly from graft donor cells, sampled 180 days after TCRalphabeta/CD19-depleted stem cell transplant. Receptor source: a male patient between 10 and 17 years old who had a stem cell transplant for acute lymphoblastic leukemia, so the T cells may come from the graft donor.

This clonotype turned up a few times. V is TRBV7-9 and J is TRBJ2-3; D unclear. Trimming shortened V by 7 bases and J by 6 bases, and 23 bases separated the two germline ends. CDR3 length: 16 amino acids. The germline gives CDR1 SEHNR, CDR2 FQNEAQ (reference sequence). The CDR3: CASTPRRGPVGDTQYF. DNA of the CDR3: TGTGCCAGCACCCCAAGGAGAGGTCCTGTTGGGGATACGCAGTATTTT.

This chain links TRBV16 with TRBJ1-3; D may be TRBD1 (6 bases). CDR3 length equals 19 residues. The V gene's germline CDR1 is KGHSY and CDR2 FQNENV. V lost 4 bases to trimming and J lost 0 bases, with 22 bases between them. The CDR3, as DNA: TGTGCCAGCAGCCGTAGCCTCCGGGACAAAAGGGGCTCTGGAAACACCATATATTTT. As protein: CASSRSLRDKRGSGNTIYF.

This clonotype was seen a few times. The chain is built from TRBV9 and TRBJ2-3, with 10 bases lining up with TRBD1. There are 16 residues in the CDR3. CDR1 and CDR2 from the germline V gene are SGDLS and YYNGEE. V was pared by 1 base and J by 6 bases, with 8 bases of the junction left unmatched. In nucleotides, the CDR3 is TGTGCCAGCAGCGTACCCCACGGGACAGGGGTGGATACGCAGTATTTT. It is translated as CASSVPHGTGVDTQYF.

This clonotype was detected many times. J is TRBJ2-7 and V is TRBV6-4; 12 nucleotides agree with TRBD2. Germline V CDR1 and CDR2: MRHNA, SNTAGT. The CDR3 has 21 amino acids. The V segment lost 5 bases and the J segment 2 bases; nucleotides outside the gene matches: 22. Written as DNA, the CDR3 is TGTGCCAGCAGTCACCGGACTAGCGGGATTCCGTTTGAAAGGCAGGCCTACGAGCAGTACTTC. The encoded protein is CASSHRTSGIPFERQAYEQYF.

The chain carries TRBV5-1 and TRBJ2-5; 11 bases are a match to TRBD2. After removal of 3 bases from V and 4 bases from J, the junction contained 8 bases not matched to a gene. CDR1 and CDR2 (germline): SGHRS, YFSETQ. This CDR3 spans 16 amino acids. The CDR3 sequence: CASSWLAGGPIETQYF. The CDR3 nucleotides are TGCGCCAGCAGCTGGTTAGCGGGAGGGCCGATAGAGACCCAGTACTTC.

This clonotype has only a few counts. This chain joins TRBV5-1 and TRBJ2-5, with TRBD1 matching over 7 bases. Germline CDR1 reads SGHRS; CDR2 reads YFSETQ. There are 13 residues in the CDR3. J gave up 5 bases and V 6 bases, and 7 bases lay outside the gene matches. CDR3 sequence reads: CASTRTGSETQYF. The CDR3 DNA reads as TGCGCCAGCACCCGGACAGGTTCTGAGACCCAGTACTTC. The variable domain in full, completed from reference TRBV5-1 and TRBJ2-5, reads KAGVTQTPRYLIKTRGQQVTLSCSPISGHRSVSWYQQTPGQGLQFLFEYFSETQRNKGNFPGRFSGRQFSNSRSEMNVSTLELGDSALYLCASTRTGSETQYFGPGTRLLVL.

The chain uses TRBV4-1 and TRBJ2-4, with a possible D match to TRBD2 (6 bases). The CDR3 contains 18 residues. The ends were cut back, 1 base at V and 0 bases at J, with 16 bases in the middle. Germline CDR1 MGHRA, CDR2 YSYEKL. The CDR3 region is CASSQVSSGGIAKNIQYF. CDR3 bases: TGCGCCAGCAGCCAAGTCTCGAGCGGAGGGATAGCCAAAAACATTCAGTACTTC.

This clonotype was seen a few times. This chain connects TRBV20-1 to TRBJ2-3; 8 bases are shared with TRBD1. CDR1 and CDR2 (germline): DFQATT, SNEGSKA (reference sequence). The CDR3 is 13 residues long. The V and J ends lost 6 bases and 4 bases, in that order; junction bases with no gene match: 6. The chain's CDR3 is CSAPDRAPDTQYF. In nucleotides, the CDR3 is TGCAGTGCGCCGGACAGGGCCCCAGATACGCAGTATTTT.

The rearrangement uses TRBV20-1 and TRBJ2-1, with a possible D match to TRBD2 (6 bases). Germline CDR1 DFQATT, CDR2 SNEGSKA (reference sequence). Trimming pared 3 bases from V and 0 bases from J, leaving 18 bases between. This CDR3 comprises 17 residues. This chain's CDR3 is CSARNILAPSSYNEQFF. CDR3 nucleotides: TGCAGTGCTAGGAACATACTAGCACCAAGCTCCTACAATGAGCAGTTCTTC.

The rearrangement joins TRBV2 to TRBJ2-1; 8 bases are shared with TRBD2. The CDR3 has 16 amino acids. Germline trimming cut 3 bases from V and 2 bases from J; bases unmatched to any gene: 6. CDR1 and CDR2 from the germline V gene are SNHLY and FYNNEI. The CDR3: CASSDERGLAYNEQFF. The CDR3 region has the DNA TGTGCCAGCAGTGACGAACGGGGACTAGCCTACAATGAGCAGTTCTTC.

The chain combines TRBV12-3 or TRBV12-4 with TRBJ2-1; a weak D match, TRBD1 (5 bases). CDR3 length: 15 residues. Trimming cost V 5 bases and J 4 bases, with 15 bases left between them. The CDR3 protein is CASSPSLTGYNEQFF. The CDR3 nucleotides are TGTGCCAGCAGTCCCTCTCTAACAGGTTACAATGAGCAGTTCTTC.

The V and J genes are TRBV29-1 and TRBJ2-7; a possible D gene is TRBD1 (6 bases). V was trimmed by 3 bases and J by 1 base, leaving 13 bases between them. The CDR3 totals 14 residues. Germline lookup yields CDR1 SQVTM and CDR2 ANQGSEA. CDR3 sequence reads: CSVDQGRGSYEQYF. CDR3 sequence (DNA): TGCAGCGTTGACCAGGGCAGGGGATCCTACGAGCAGTACTTC.

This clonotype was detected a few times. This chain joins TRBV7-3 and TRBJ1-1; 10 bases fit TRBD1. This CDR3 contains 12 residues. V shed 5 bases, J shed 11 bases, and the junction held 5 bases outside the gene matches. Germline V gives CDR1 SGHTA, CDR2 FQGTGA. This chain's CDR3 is CASSPTGGDAFF. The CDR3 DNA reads TGTGCCAGCAGCCCGACAGGGGGCGATGCTTTCTTT. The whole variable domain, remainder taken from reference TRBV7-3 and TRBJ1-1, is GAGVSQTPSNKVTEKGKYVELRCDPISGHTALYWYRQSLGQGPEFLIYFQGTGAADDSGLPNDRFFAVRPEGSVSTLKIQRTERGDSAVYLCASSPTGGDAFFGQGTRLTVV.

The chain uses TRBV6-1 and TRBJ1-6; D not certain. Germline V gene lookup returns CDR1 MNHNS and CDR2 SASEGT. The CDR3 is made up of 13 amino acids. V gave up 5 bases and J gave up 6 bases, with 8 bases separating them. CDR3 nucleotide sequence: TGTGCCAGCAGTCCACCGATTAATTCACCCCTCCACTTT. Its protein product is CASSPPINSPLHF.

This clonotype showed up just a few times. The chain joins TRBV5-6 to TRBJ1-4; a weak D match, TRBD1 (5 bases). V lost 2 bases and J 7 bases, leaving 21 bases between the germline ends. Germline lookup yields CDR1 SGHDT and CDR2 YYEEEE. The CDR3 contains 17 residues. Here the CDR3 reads CASSFWDVKILGEKLFF. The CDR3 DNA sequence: TGTGCCAGCAGCTTTTGGGACGTCAAGATTCTTGGTGAAAAACTGTTTTTT.

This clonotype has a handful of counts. CDR3 region: CSRKGHVSHEQYF. The DNA of the CDR3 is TGCAGTAGAAAGGGACATGTTTCCCACGAGCAGTACTTC. V gene TRBV20-1 combines with J gene TRBJ2-7; tentatively, D is TRBD1 (6 bases). This CDR3 has 13 amino acids. Germline V CDR1 and CDR2: DFQATT, SNEGSKA (reference sequence). Trimming removed 8 bases from V and 5 bases from J, with 19 bases in between.

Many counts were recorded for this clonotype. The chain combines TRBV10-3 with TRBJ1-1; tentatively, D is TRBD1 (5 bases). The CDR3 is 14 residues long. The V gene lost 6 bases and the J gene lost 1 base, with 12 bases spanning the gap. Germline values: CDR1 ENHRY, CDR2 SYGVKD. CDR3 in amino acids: CAIRDSQENTEAFF. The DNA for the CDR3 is TGTGCCATCAGGGACTCACAGGAGAACACTGAAGCTTTCTTT.